This TCR beta chain was sequenced for a study of cytomegalovirus exposure and HLA in healthy donors. Study overall: A previous analysis identified approximately 110 million unique TCR beta sequences derived from 180 million or so T cells. Study findings and constraints: There were fewer than 200 TCR beta chains listed as cytomegalovirus-associated.

This clone was picked up a small number of times. Its target is not known. The PCR had 60 Vbeta and 13 Jbeta primers. Sequenced by immunoSEQ multiplex PCR; TCRdb stores in-frame clones only, minus some. The sample consists of roughly 140,000 clones, around 60% of them appearing once. Donors likely had unrecorded immune exposures despite being nominally healthy when sampled. CDR1 SQVTM and CDR2 ANQGSEA come from the germline V gene. V shed 7 bases and J 4 bases; nucleotides not matched to a gene: 16. CDR3 size: 15 residues. Sample: PBMCs. This chain links TRBV29-1 with TRBJ2-7, with 7 bases lining up with TRBD2. The source of this sequence is a woman aged 55-75 years in good health and CMV-seropositive. The CDR3 sequence: CSAGGRGNDLYEQYF. The CDR3 coding sequence is TGCAGCGCGGGAGGCCGGGGCAACGACTTATACGAGCAGTACTTC.